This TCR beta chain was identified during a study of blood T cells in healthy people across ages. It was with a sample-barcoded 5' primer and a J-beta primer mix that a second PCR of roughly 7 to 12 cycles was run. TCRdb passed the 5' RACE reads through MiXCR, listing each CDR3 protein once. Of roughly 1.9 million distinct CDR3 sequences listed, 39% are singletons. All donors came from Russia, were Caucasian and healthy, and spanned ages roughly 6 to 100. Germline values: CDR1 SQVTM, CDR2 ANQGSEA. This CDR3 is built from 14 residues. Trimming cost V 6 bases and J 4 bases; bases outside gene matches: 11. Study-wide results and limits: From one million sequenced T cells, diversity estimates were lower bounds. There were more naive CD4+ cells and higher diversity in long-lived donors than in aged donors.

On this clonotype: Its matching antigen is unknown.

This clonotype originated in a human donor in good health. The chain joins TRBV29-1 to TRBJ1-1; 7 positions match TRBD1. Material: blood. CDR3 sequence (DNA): TGCAGCGTACCTTATTGGGACAGCCCCACTGAAGCTTTCTTT. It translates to CSVPYWDSPTEAFF.